This T cell receptor beta chain was obtained from a study of regulatory T cells in long-lasting Graves disease. This CDR3 is 14 amino acids long. Trimming pared 6 bases from V and 6 bases from J, leaving 18 bases between. Arm-PCR of CDR3 regions and iRepertoire HTBI primers were the basis on which TCR beta libraries were built. TCRdb independently ran MiXCR on the multiplex PCR reads; one entry per CDR3 protein. The sample comprises 450,000 to 650,000 distinct CDR3 sequences, roughly 16% of which are singletons, and approximately 25% rests with the top ten. Time point reported: newly diagnosed GD, antithyroid drugs for less than 3 months. Preparation of the TCR library used RNA extracted from PBMCs. This clonotype was observed at least ten times. These same records also appear under a second study, on T cells in Graves' hyperthyroidism and ophthalmopathy. That source notes: Using 13 V-J features, a model discriminated ophthalmopathy from stable hyperthyroidism.

V and J are TRBV12-3 or TRBV12-4 and TRBJ2-7; D uncertain. This sequence originates from a middle-aged woman with Graves disease. The sample in question was peripheral blood mononuclear cells (PBMCs), obtained at new diagnosis, from a patient treated with antithyroid drugs. Here the CDR3 DNA reads TGTGCCAGCAGCCCGACTGGACGGGTTGGCGAGCAGTACTTC. Translation: CASSPTGRVGEQYF.